This TCR beta chain was identified in a study of patients and donors after allogeneic stem cell transplantation. This CDR3 has 14 amino acids. The V end was cut by 8 bases, the J end by 0 bases, with 14 bases between. Germline CDR1 and CDR2: MNHNS and SASEGT. TCRdb analysed the RT-PCR reads with MiXCR anew, one entry per CDR3 protein. The sample lists 200,000 to 250,000 distinct CDR3 sequences; 14% were seen once. Material for sequencing was blood, either unsorted or a sorted T cell fraction (not recorded which). The rearrangement joins TRBV6-1 to TRBJ2-7; D remains ambiguous. This clonotype originated in a human donor who was either an allogeneic HSCT recipient or a stem cell or donor lymphocyte infusion donor (not recorded which). It is not recorded whose cells these are; they may come from a transplant donor. The DNA of the CDR3 is TGTGCCAGCTGGAGTTTGCCCTCCTCCTACGAGCAGTACTTC. Residues: CASWSLPSSYEQYF.